A selection of T cell receptor beta chains follows, all from one sample in a study of blood T cell repertoires in COVID-19. TCRdb's copy holds only in-frame clones and misses some; the assay was immunoSEQ multiplex PCR. The table has about 200,000 clones, around four fifths seen once. The specimen was peripheral blood. These receptors were obtained from a man in his 60s with COVID-19, enrolled during active disease. Each CDR3 is given with its conserved first and last residue. Each record gives: J gene, clone size, D gene, V gene, CDR3 protein, CDR3 DNA. The D gene is left open where the match is weak. Some rows mark clone size as missing; the rest say once, few, many or name a class of expanded clone.

>TRBJ2-6|few|.|TRBV5-1
CASSLAGFSGANVLTF
TGCGCCAGCAGCTTGGCGGGATTCTCTGGGGCCAACGTCCTGACTTTC
>TRBJ2-6|.|TRBD1|TRBV27
CASSTRDRVDPGANVLTF
TGTGCCAGCAGCACCCGGGACAGGGTAGATCCTGGGGCCAACGTCCTGACTTTC
>TRBJ1-3|.|.|TRBV18
CASSVGASGNTIYF
TGTGCCAGCTCAGTGGGGGCATCTGGAAACACCATATATTTT
>TRBJ1-5|.|TRBD1|TRBV2
CASSIRDRGNQPQHF
TGTGCCAGCAGTATCCGGGACAGGGGCAATCAGCCCCAGCATTTT
>TRBJ2-7|.|.|TRBV21-1
CASGGQGSYEQYF
TGTGCCAGCGGGGGACAAGGGAGCTACGAGCAGTACTTC
>TRBJ2-1|.|.|TRBV27
CASGPGNEQFF
TGTGCCAGCGGCCCTGGCAATGAGCAGTTCTTC
>TRBJ2-5|.|TRBD1|TRBV10-3
CAISEPGGVRETQYF
TGTGCCATCAGTGAGCCAGGGGGCGTTCGGGAGACTCAGTACTTC
>TRBJ1-3|.|.|TRBV10-3
CAIRDTSGNTIYF
TGTGCCATCAGGGACACCTCTGGAAACACCATATATTTT
>TRBJ1-3|many|.|TRBV5-1
CASTSGNGNTIYF
TGCGCCAGCACCTCAGGGAATGGAAACACCATATATTTT
>TRBJ1-2|few|TRBD1|TRBV9
CASSAGSGGGQGGVYGYTF
TGTGCCAGCAGCGCTGGCTCTGGGGGGGGACAGGGAGGTGTCTATGGCTACACCTTC
>TRBJ2-7|.|.|TRBV19
CASSPAPGQAYEQYF
TGTGCCAGTAGTCCCGCTCCGGGACAAGCCTACGAGCAGTACTTC
>TRBJ2-6|.|.|TRBV27
CASSLEPSGANVLTF
TGTGCCAGCAGTTTGGAGCCCTCCGGGGCCAACGTCCTGACTTTC
>TRBJ1-5|.|.|TRBV28
CASRQGNNQPQHF
TGTGCCAGCAGGCAGGGGAATAATCAGCCCCAGCATTTT
>TRBJ2-7|.|TRBD2|TRBV6-5
CASSYGGGVLSEQYF
TGTGCCAGCAGTTACGGGGGAGGGGTTCTCTCCGAGCAGTACTTC
>TRBJ1-1|few|.|TRBV27
CASSLSRGVEAFF
TGTGCCAGCAGTTTATCACGGGGGGTTGAAGCTTTCTTT
>TRBJ2-2|.|TRBD2|TRBV5-1
CASSGTSGFHTGELFF
TGCGCCAGCTCCGGGACTAGCGGTTTTCACACCGGGGAGCTGTTTTTT
>TRBJ1-2|.|.|TRBV5-4
CASSLGQGTDGYTF
TGTGCCAGCAGCTTGGGGCAGGGGACCGATGGCTACACCTTC
>TRBJ1-6|once|.|TRBV9
CASSVGGVNSPLHF
TGTGCCAGCAGCGTAGGGGGAGTTAATTCACCCCTCCACTTT
>TRBJ2-7|.|TRBD2|TRBV6-2/TRBV6-3
CASSYAGGPWDEQYF
TGTGCCAGCAGTTACGCGGGAGGGCCGTGGGACGAGCAGTACTTC
>TRBJ1-1|.|.|TRBV18
CASSTRSFQGMNTEAFF
TGTGCCAGCTCAACCAGGTCCTTCCAGGGTATGAACACTGAAGCTTTCTTT
>TRBJ1-1|.|.|TRBV12-3/TRBV12-4
CASSFSEAFF
TGTGCCAGCAGTTTTAGTGAAGCTTTCTTT
>TRBJ2-1|.|TRBD2|TRBV5-6
CASSLMTSGSRNEQFF
TGTGCCAGCAGCCTAATGACTAGCGGGAGTAGAAATGAGCAGTTCTTC
>TRBJ2-3|.|.|TRBV9
CASSTRRAGTDTQYF
TGTGCCAGCAGCACGCGGAGGGCGGGCACAGATACGCAGTATTTT
>TRBJ1-6|.|TRBD1|TRBV3-1/TRBV3-2
CASSQDLYPGGRSPLHF
TGTGCCAGCAGCCAAGATCTGTATCCAGGGGGCCGTTCACCCCTCCACTTT
>TRBJ2-5|.|.|TRBV2
CASSEAGGLGETQYF
TGTGCCAGCAGTGAAGCAGGAGGGTTGGGAGAGACCCAGTACTTC
>TRBJ1-2|.|.|TRBV29-1
CSVDGSRGYGYTF
TGCAGCGTTGACGGGTCTCGGGGCTATGGCTACACCTTC
>TRBJ1-2|.|.|TRBV18
CASSPPNRGVYGYTF
TGTGCCAGCTCACCCCCCAACCGAGGTGTCTATGGCTACACCTTC
>TRBJ1-2|once|TRBD1|TRBV12-3/TRBV12-4
CASSPGTGLGYTF
TGTGCCAGCAGCCCCGGGACAGGGCTTGGCTACACCTTC
>TRBJ1-2|.|.|TRBV7-3
CASSGPGEGGYTF
TGTGCCAGCAGCGGGCCGGGAGAGGGAGGCTACACCTTC
>TRBJ1-2|.|TRBD1|TRBV2
CASRGTDGYTF
TGTGCCAGCAGAGGGACAGACGGCTACACCTTC
>TRBJ2-7|.|TRBD1|TRBV18
CASSGQSSYEQYF
TGTGCCAGCTCGGGACAGAGCTCCTACGAGCAGTACTTC
>TRBJ2-4|.|TRBD2|TRBV6-6
CASSPPPTSGRDIQYF
TGTGCCAGCAGCCCCCCCCCTACTAGCGGGAGAGACATTCAGTACTTC
>TRBJ1-5|.|.|TRBV27
CASKGLASNQPQHF
TGTGCCAGCAAGGGACTCGCGAGCAATCAGCCCCAGCATTTT
>TRBJ2-3|few|TRBD1|TRBV6-1
CASSEEAGGGSGTQYF
TGTGCCAGCAGTGAAGAGGCAGGGGGCGGTTCAGGTACGCAGTATTTT
>TRBJ1-1|.|.|TRBV28
CASSSPGLLRGYTEAFF
TGTGCCAGCAGTTCGCCGGGACTACTGAGGGGGTACACTGAAGCTTTCTTT
>TRBJ1-2|few|.|TRBV5-8
CASSFRGDKRYGYTF
TGTGCCAGCAGCTTTAGGGGCGATAAACGCTATGGCTACACCTTC
>TRBJ1-1|.|.|TRBV6-5
CATGLGQTVGTEAFF
TGTGCCACGGGACTAGGGCAGACGGTTGGCACTGAAGCTTTCTTT
>TRBJ1-2|once|.|TRBV20-1
CSAGGVGGYTF
TGCAGTGCTGGGGGGGTCGGTGGCTACACCTTC
>TRBJ2-7|.|TRBD1|TRBV9
CASSPSGQGANEQYF
TGTGCCAGCAGCCCGTCGGGACAGGGGGCCAACGAGCAGTACTTC
>TRBJ1-2|few|TRBD1|TRBV7-9
CASSYRDRRAYGYTF
TGTGCCAGCAGCTACCGGGACAGGAGGGCTTATGGCTACACCTTC
>TRBJ1-2|few|.|TRBV6-6
CASSYEAFNYGYTF
TGTGCCAGCAGTTACGAGGCCTTTAACTATGGCTACACCTTC
>TRBJ2-1|.|TRBD2|TRBV28
CASSPLAGGSPLSYNEQFF
TGTGCCAGCAGTCCATTAGCGGGAGGTTCCCCCCTCTCCTACAATGAGCAGTTCTTC
>TRBJ1-5|.|.|TRBV27
CASSFIYGRAIHQPQHF
TGTGCCAGCAGTTTTATTTATGGCAGGGCAATTCATCAGCCCCAGCATTTT
>TRBJ1-1|once|.|TRBV12-3/TRBV12-4
CASSLTGFTEAFF
TGTGCCAGCAGTTTAACGGGGTTCACTGAAGCTTTCTTT
>TRBJ1-6|.|.|TRBV11-2
CASSPLRASSLHF
TGTGCCAGCAGCCCTCTGAGGGCCTCATCCCTCCACTTT
>TRBJ2-1|once|TRBD2|TRBV14
CASSRAGVPAYNEQFF
TGTGCCAGCAGCCGGGCGGGAGTCCCAGCCTACAATGAGCAGTTCTTC
>TRBJ1-1|.|.|TRBV9
CASSVEASKNTEAFF
TGTGCCAGCAGCGTAGAAGCGTCCAAGAACACTGAAGCTTTCTTT
>TRBJ1-5|.|TRBD1|TRBV28
CASSVRGQGPREPQHF
TGTGCCAGCAGTGTCCGAGGACAGGGGCCAAGGGAGCCCCAGCATTTT